A selection of T cell receptor beta chains follows, all from one sample in a study of shared clonotypes between healthy human individuals. Assay used: immunoSEQ multiplex PCR; TCRdb lists only in-frame clones, some missing. The sample has about 590,000 clones, around 95% seen once; the top ten hold 0.11%. The sequencing input was naive CD8+ T cells sorted from blood. The receptors originated from a woman younger than 45 in good health. The CDR3 runs from the conserved cysteine through the conserved F or W. The D gene is left open where the match is weak. Size tells how often a clone was seen (once, few, many) or the class of an expanded clone, and some rows leave it out.

V	size	J	D	CDR3	DNA
TRBV25-1	NA	TRBJ1-4	NA	CASSGGVTNEKLFF	TGTGCCAGCAGTGGAGGGGTGACTAATGAAAAACTGTTTTTT
TRBV10-3	NA	TRBJ2-7	NA	CAISESRDSSYEQYF	TGTGCCATCAGTGAGTCGCGGGACTCCTCGTACGAGCAGTACTTC
TRBV13	NA	TRBJ2-1	NA	CASSSWREGSKEQFF	TGTGCCAGCAGCTCGTGGAGGGAAGGCTCAAAGGAGCAGTTCTTC
TRBV4-1	NA	TRBJ2-2	NA	CASSQRPVANTGELFF	TGCGCCAGCAGCCAACGGCCAGTAGCGAACACCGGGGAGCTGTTTTTT
TRBV4-1	NA	TRBJ2-1	NA	CASSQEGPPGPNNEQFF	TGCGCCAGCAGCCAAGAAGGGCCCCCAGGACCAAACAATGAGCAGTTCTTC
TRBV15	NA	TRBJ2-7	NA	CATSREGAWEEANYEQYF	TGTGCCACCAGCAGAGAGGGGGCCTGGGAAGAGGCTAATTACGAGCAGTACTTC
TRBV11-2	NA	TRBJ2-5	NA	CASSLAEKYF	TGTGCCAGCAGCTTAGCGGAAAAGTACTTC
TRBV9	NA	TRBJ1-4	NA	CASSVPATNEKLFF	TGTGCCAGCAGCGTACCGGCAACTAATGAAAAACTGTTTTTT
TRBV4-1	NA	TRBJ2-3	TRBD2	CASSLTSGTGSDTQYF	TGCGCCAGCAGCCTGACTAGCGGGACCGGTTCAGATACGCAGTATTTT
TRBV11-2	NA	TRBJ2-1	TRBD2	CASSLTLAGVRFF	TGTGCCAGCAGCCTGACCTTAGCGGGAGTGCGATTCTTC
TRBV29-1	NA	TRBJ1-1	NA	CSVRGFEAFF	TGCAGCGTGAGGGGATTTGAAGCTTTCTTT
TRBV6-5	NA	TRBJ2-3	TRBD1	CASSAGTGGNTQYF	TGTGCCAGCAGCGCCGGGACAGGGGGCAATACGCAGTATTTT
TRBV28	NA	TRBJ2-5	NA	CASSILSGARSGQYF	TGTGCCAGCAGTATCCTGAGCGGTGCTAGATCGGGCCAGTACTTC
TRBV7-9	NA	TRBJ1-1	NA	CASSLVSHQEAFF	TGTGCCAGCAGCTTAGTCAGTCACCAAGAAGCTTTCTTT
TRBV9	NA	TRBJ2-3	TRBD2	CASSVPGASGGDVTDTQYF	TGTGCCAGCAGCGTACCCGGGGCTAGCGGCGGCGATGTCACAGATACGCAGTATTTT
TRBV27	once	TRBJ2-1	NA	CASSLSISRAYNEQFF	TGTGCCAGCAGTTTATCGATAAGCAGGGCCTACAATGAGCAGTTCTTC
TRBV28	NA	TRBJ2-7	TRBD2	CASSRTSASYEQYF	TGTGCCAGCAGTAGAACTAGCGCCTCCTACGAGCAGTACTTC
TRBV27	NA	TRBJ2-7	NA	CASSLEGYEQYF	TGTGCCAGCAGTTTAGAAGGCTACGAGCAGTACTTC
TRBV4-2	NA	TRBJ2-1	NA	CASSPRLYNEQFF	TGTGCCAGCAGCCCCCGACTATACAATGAGCAGTTCTTC
TRBV2	NA	TRBJ2-3	NA	CASSEYSTDTQYF	TGTGCCAGCAGTGAATACTCCACAGATACGCAGTATTTT
TRBV7-9	NA	TRBJ2-2	NA	CASKLGRSTGELFF	TGTGCCAGCAAACTAGGGCGGAGCACCGGGGAGCTGTTTTTT
TRBV19	NA	TRBJ2-2	TRBD1	CASSIKGAYLNTGELFF	TGTGCCAGTAGTATAAAGGGGGCCTACTTGAACACCGGGGAGCTGTTTTTT
TRBV6-5	NA	TRBJ2-7	TRBD1	CASSRQGIPYEQYF	TGTGCCAGCAGCCGACAGGGAATCCCCTACGAGCAGTACTTC
TRBV9	once	TRBJ2-1	NA	CASSVGAETPYNEQFF	TGTGCCAGCAGCGTAGGAGCGGAGACCCCCTACAATGAGCAGTTCTTC
TRBV10-1	NA	TRBJ2-4	TRBD1	CASSESGTGAIQYF	TGCGCCAGCAGTGAGTCGGGGACAGGGGCCATTCAGTACTTC
TRBV6-5	NA	TRBJ2-2	NA	CASSLDTIAGELFF	TGTGCCAGCAGTTTAGACACGATTGCCGGGGAGCTGTTTTTT
TRBV27	NA	TRBJ2-7	NA	CASSYRAGYEQYF	TGTGCCAGCAGTTACCGGGCAGGGTACGAGCAGTACTTC
TRBV10-1	NA	TRBJ2-2	NA	CASRENTGELFF	TGCGCCAGCAGGGAGAACACCGGGGAGCTGTTTTTT
TRBV28	NA	TRBJ1-5	TRBD1	CASSLTGGGLISPQHF	TGTGCCAGCAGTTTAACAGGGGGCGGTCTTATCAGCCCCCAGCATTTT
TRBV5-1	NA	TRBJ2-7	TRBD2	CASSLTSDSYEQYF	TGCGCCAGCAGCTTGACTAGCGACTCCTACGAGCAGTACTTC
TRBV2	NA	TRBJ1-5	NA	CASRGTGYSNQPQHF	TGTGCCAGCAGGGGGACGGGTTATAGCAATCAGCCCCAGCATTTT
TRBV12-5	NA	TRBJ2-7	TRBD2	CASGFPLRTREQYF	TGTGCTAGTGGTTTCCCACTTAGGACTAGAGAGCAGTACTTC
TRBV27	NA	TRBJ2-2	NA	CASSRMTEIGELFF	TGTGCCAGCAGTCGAATGACGGAGATCGGGGAGCTGTTTTTT
TRBV6-1	NA	TRBJ2-4	NA	CASSEWIRRLLAKNIQYF	TGTGCCAGCAGTGAATGGATACGTCGCCTCTTAGCCAAAAACATTCAGTACTTC
TRBV5-1	NA	TRBJ1-6	NA	CASSLAGGRSYNSPLHF	TGCGCCAGCAGCTTGGCGGGCGGACGCTCCTATAATTCACCCCTCCACTTT
TRBV5-1	NA	TRBJ2-5	TRBD2	CASSVGTSLRETQYF	TGCGCCAGCAGCGTCGGGACTAGCCTGCGAGAGACCCAGTACTTC